This TCR beta chain was identified in a study of T-cell memory formation after mild COVID-19. TCRdb re-called the 5' RACE reads through MiXCR, storing one row per CDR3 protein. This sample has some 130,000 distinct CDR3 sequences, with 16% found just once. Sequences were obtained from PBMCs or a T cell subset sorted from them (not recorded which). This TCR derives from an adult woman who had mild COVID-19 (a few samples of this study predate the infection). Cell type and time point are not known.

The CDR3 spells CASSFGQGINEQFF. The CDR3 DNA reads TGCGCCAGCAGCTTTGGACAGGGGATAAATGAGCAGTTCTTC. The V gene is TRBV5-1, the J gene TRBJ2-1; 9 positions match TRBD1. The CDR3 has 14 amino acids. CDR1 and CDR2 (germline): SGHRS, YFSETQ. Germline trimming cut 2 bases from V and 7 bases from J; bases unmatched to any gene: 4.